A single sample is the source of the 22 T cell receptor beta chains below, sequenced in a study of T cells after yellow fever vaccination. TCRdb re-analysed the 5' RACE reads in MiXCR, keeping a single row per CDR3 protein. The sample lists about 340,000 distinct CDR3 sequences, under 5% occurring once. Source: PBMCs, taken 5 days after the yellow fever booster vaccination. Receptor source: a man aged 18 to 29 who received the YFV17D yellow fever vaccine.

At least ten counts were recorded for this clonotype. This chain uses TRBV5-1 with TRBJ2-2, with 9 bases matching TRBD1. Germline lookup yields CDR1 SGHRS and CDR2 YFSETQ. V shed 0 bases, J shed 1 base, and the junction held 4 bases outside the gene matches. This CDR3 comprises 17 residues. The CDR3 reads CASSLAGTGLNTGELFF. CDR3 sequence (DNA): TGCGCCAGCAGCTTGGCCGGGACAGGGTTGAACACCGGGGAGCTGTTTTTT.

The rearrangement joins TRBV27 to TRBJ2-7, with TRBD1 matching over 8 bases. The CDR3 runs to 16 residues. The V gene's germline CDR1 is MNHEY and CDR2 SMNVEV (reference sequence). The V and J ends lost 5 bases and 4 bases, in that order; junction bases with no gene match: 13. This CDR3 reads CASSPLGFQGAYEQYF. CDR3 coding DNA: TGTGCCAGCAGTCCTCTCGGCTTTCAGGGGGCTTACGAGCAGTACTTC.

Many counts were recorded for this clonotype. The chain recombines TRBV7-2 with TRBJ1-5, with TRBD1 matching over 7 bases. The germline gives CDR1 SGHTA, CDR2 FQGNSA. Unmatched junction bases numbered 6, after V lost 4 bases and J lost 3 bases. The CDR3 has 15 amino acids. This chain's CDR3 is CASSYRQGINQPQHF. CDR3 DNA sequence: TGTGCCAGCAGCTACCGACAGGGTATCAATCAGCCCCAGCATTTT.

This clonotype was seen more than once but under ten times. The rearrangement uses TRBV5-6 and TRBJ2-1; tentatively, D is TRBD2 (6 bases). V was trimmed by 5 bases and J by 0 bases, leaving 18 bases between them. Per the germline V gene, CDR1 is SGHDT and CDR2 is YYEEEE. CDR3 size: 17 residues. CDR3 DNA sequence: TGTGCCAGCAGTTTGCCGGGCGGGATGAGCTCCTACAATGAGCAGTTCTTC. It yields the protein CASSLPGGMSSYNEQFF.

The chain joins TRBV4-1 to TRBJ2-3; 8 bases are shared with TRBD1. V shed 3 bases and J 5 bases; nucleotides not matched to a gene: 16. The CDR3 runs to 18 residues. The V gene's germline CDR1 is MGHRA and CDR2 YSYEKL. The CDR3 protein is CASSQPRGTGLRVDTQYF. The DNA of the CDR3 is TGCGCCAGCAGCCAGCCCAGGGGGACAGGCCTTCGGGTAGATACGCAGTATTTT.

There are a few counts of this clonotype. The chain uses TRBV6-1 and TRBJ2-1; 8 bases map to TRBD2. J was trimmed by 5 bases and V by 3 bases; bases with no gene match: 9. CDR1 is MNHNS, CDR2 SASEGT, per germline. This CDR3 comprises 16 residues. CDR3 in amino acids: CASSEITGGPHNEQFF. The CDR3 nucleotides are TGTGCCAGCAGTGAGATCACGGGGGGGCCTCACAATGAGCAGTTCTTC.

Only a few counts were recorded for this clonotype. The CDR3 DNA reads TGCAGCGTTGAAGTGGCAGGGGCTAGCACAGATACGCAGTATTTT. Translated: CSVEVAGASTDTQYF. The chain is built from TRBV29-1 and TRBJ2-3; a weak D match, TRBD1 (6 bases). CDR1 SQVTM and CDR2 ANQGSEA come from the germline V gene. The CDR3 has 15 residues. V shed 1 base and J shed 0 bases, with 11 bases lying between them.

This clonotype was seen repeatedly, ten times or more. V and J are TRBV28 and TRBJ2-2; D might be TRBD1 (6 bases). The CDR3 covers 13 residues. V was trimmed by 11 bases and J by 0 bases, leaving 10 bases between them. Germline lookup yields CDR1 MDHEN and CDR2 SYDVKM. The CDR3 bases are TGTGCCTTCGGGACACCGAACACCGGGGAGCTGTTTTTT. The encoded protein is CAFGTPNTGELFF.

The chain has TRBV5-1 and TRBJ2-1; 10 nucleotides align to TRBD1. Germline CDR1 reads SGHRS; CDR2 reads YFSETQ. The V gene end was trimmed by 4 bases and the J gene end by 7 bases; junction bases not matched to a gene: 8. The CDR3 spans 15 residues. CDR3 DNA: TGCGCCAGCAGCCGGGACAGGGGTGGGAGGAATGAGCAGTTCTTC. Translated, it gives CASSRDRGGRNEQFF.

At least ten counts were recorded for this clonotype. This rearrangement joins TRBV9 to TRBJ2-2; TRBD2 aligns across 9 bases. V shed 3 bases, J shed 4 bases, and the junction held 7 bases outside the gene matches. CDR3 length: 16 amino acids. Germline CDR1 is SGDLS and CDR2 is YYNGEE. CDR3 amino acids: CASSGTKTSGTGELFF. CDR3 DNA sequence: TGTGCCAGCAGCGGAACCAAGACTAGCGGCACCGGGGAGCTGTTTTTT.

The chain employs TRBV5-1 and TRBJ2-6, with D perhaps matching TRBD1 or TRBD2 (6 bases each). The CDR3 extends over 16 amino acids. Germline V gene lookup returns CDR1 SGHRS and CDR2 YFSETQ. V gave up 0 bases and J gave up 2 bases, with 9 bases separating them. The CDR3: CASSLGGAAGANVLTF. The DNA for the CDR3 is TGCGCCAGCAGCTTGGGGGGGGCTGCTGGGGCCAACGTCCTGACTTTC.

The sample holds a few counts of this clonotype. CDR3 in DNA: TGTGCCAGCACTGGACCCAGGGGCACTGAAGCTTTCTTT. It encodes CASTGPRGTEAFF. The chain employs TRBV12-3 or TRBV12-4 and TRBJ1-1; maybe TRBD1 (6 bases). Trimming removed 7 bases at V and 4 bases at J, with 13 bases between. The CDR3 contains 13 residues.

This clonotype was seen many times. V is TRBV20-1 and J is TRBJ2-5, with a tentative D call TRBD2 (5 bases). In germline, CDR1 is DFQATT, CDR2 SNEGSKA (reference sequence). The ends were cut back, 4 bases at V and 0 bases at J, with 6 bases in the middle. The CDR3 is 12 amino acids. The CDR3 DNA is TGCAGTGCTAACGGGGACCAAGAGACCCAGTACTTC. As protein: CSANGDQETQYF.

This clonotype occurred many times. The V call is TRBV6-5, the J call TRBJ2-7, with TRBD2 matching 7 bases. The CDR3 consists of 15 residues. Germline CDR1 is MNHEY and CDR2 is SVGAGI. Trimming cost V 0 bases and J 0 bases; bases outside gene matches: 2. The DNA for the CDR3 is TGTGCCAGCAGTTACTCGCCTAGCGGCTCCTACGAGCAGTACTTC. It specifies CASSYSPSGSYEQYF.

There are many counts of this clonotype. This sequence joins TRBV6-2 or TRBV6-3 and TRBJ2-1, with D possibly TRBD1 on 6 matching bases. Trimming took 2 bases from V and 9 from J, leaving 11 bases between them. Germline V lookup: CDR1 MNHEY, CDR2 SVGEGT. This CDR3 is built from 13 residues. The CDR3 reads CASSYGGAREQFF. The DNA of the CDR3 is TGTGCCAGCAGTTACGGGGGCGCGCGTGAGCAGTTCTTC.

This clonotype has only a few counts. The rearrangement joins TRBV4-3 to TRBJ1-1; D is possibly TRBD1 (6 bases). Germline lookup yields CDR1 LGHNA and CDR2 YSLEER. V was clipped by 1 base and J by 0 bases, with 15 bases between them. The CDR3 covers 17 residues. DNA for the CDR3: TGCGCCAGCAGCCAAGCCTCGGGGGGCCCAATGAACACTGAAGCTTTCTTT. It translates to CASSQASGGPMNTEAFF.

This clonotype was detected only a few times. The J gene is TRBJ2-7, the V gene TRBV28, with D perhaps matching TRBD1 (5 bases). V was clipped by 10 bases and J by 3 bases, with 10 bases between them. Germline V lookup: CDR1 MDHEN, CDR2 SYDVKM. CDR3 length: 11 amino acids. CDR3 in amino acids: CATDSHYEQYF. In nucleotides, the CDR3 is TGTGCCACCGACAGTCACTACGAGCAGTACTTC.

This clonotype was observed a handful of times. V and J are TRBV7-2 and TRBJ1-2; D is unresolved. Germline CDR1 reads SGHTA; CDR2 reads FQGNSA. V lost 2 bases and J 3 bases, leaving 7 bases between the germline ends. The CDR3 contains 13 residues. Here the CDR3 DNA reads TGTGCCAGCAGCTTAACACAGCACTATGGCTACACCTTC. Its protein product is CASSLTQHYGYTF.

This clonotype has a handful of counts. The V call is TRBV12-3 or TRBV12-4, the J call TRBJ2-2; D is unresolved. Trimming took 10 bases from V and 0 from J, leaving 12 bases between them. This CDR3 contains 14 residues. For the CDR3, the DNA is TGTGCCATCCCGGCCCACCCGAACACCGGGGAGCTGTTTTTT. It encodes CAIPAHPNTGELFF.

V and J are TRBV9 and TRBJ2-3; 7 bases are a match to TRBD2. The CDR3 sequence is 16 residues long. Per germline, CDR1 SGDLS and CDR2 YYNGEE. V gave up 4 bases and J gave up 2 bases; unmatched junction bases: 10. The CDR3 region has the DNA TGTGCCAGCAGCCCACCGAGCGGGGCTGTCACAGATACGCAGTATTTT. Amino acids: CASSPPSGAVTDTQYF.

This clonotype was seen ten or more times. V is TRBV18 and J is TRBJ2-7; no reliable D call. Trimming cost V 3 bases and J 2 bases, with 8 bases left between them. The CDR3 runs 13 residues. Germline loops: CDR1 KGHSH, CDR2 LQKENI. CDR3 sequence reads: CASSPAEAYEQYF. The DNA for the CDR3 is TGTGCCAGCTCACCCGCAGAGGCCTACGAGCAGTACTTC.

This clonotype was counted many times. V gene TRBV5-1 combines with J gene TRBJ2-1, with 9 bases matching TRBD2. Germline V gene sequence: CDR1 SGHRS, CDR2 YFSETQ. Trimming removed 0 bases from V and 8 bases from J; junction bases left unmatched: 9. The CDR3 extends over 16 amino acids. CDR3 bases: TGCGCCAGCAGCTTGGAACGGCTAGCGGGGTTCTATGAGCAGTTCTTC. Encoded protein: CASSLERLAGFYEQFF.